This entry lists 12 T cell receptor beta chains sequenced from one sample in a study of blood T cell repertoires in COVID-19. Assay: immunoSEQ multiplex PCR; the TCRdb copy retains only in-frame clones and omits some. This sample has a few hundred thousand clones; nearly 90% occur once, and the top ten carry roughly a tenth. Sequencing was carried out using PBMCs or T cells enriched from blood (not recorded which). The receptors were sampled from a woman aged 30 to 39 who had recovered from COVID-19.

This chain uses TRBV6-5 with TRBJ2-7; 10 positions match TRBD2. CDR3 length equals 15 residues. Germline V lookup: CDR1 MNHEY, CDR2 SVGAGI. V lost 7 bases and J lost 3; bases outside the gene matches: 9. The CDR3 loop is CASIGRLAGHYEQYF. CDR3 DNA sequence: TGTGCCAGCATCGGGAGACTAGCGGGCCACTACGAGCAGTACTTC.

This chain joins TRBV30 and TRBJ1-5; 7 nucleotides match TRBD1. The ends lost 0 bases at V and 7 bases at J; junction bases unmatched: 6. In germline, CDR1 is GTSNPN, CDR2 SVGIG (reference sequence). The CDR3 runs 14 residues. Written as DNA, the CDR3 is TGTGCCTGGAGTGTAAAGGGGGCTTGGCAGCCCCAGCATTTT. Amino acids: CAWSVKGAWQPQHF.

The V gene is TRBV5-1, the J gene TRBJ1-4; the D gene is possibly TRBD1 (5 bases). V shed 4 bases and J shed 8 bases, with 18 bases lying between them. The CDR3 totals 15 residues. Germline loops: CDR1 SGHRS, CDR2 YFSETQ. Here the CDR3 reads CASSPGMAEGEKLFF. CDR3 DNA: TGCGCCAGCAGCCCCGGTATGGCGGAGGGGGAAAAACTGTTTTTT. Variable domain in full (rest from reference TRBV5-1 and TRBJ1-4): KAGVTQTPRYLIKTRGQQVTLSCSPISGHRSVSWYQQTPGQGLQFLFEYFSETQRNKGNFPGRFSGRQFSNSRSEMNVSTLELGDSALYLCASSPGMAEGEKLFFGSGTQLSVL.

J is TRBJ2-1 and V is TRBV4-3; perhaps TRBD2 as D (6 bases). CDR1 is LGHNA and CDR2 is YSLEER in the germline V gene. Trimming left V 0 bases short and J 2 bases short, with 23 bases between. The CDR3 extends over 20 amino acids. The CDR3 here is CASSQEWSAGLRATYNEQFF. CDR3 sequence (DNA): TGCGCCAGCAGCCAAGAGTGGAGCGCGGGATTAAGGGCCACCTACAATGAGCAGTTCTTC.

This chain joins TRBV6-5 and TRBJ1-1; 9 bases fit TRBD1. CDR1 MNHEY and CDR2 SVGAGI come from the germline V gene. The J segment lost 5 bases and the V segment lost 4 bases, leaving 2 bases of the junction unmatched. The CDR3 contains 13 residues. Here the CDR3 DNA reads TGTGCCAGCAGTTGGACAGGGGATACTGAAGCTTTCTTT. Residues: CASSWTGDTEAFF.

This chain joins TRBV3-1 (or the pseudogene TRBV3-2) and TRBJ1-2; TRBD1 might be the D (6 bases). Germline CDR1 reads LGHDT; CDR2 reads YNNKEL (reference sequence). CDR3 size: 17 residues. Trimming removed 0 bases from V and 6 bases from J, with 20 bases in between. This chain's CDR3 is CASSQDSAGTGRHGYTF. The DNA of the CDR3 is TGTGCCAGCAGCCAAGATAGTGCTGGTACAGGGAGACATGGCTACACCTTC.

The V gene is TRBV11-2, the J gene TRBJ2-3, with 8 positions matching TRBD2. J gave up 4 bases and V 1 base, and 1 base lay outside the gene matches. Germline V gives CDR1 SGHAT, CDR2 FQNNGV. The CDR3 sequence is 14 residues long. The CDR3 region is CASSLAGLADTQYF. Written as DNA, the CDR3 is TGTGCCAGCAGCTTAGCGGGACTAGCAGATACGCAGTATTTT.

This clone was found a few times. This rearrangement joins TRBV10-1 to TRBJ1-1; TRBD1 might be the D (5 bases). V was pared by 6 bases and J by 0 bases, with 17 bases between. CDR1 and CDR2 from the germline V gene are WNHNN and SYGVQD (reference sequence). This CDR3 is built from 16 residues. CDR3 nucleotides: TGCGCCAGCAGCGAGGGGATGTGGGGCCTGAACACTGAAGCTTTCTTT. It is translated as CASSEGMWGLNTEAFF.

This chain uses TRBV18 with TRBJ1-5; D not certain. Germline lookup yields CDR1 KGHSH and CDR2 LQKENI. Trimming took off 4 bases at V and 0 bases at J, with 13 bases between the two ends. The CDR3 has 16 amino acids. DNA for the CDR3: TGTGCCAGCTCACTCACCGCGGGGAATAGCAATCAGCCCCAGCATTTT. This encodes CASSLTAGNSNQPQHF. Full variable domain (remainder filled in from reference TRBV18 and TRBJ1-5): NAGVMQNPRHLVRRRGQEARLRCSPMKGHSHVYWYRQLPEEGLKFMVYLQKENIIDESGMPKERFSAEFPKEGPSILRIQQVVRGDSAAYFCASSLTAGNSNQPQHFGDGTRLSIL.

V gene TRBV28 combines with J gene TRBJ2-3; TRBD2 matches 8 bases. Looked up from germline, CDR1 is MDHEN and CDR2 is SYDVKM. V gave up 6 bases and J gave up 0 bases; unmatched junction bases: 8. The CDR3 has 16 residues. The CDR3 region has the DNA TGTGCCAGCAGCCGCCCACTAGCGGTCAGCACAGATACGCAGTATTTT. It specifies CASSRPLAVSTDTQYF.

This CDR3 reads CASSYSPSVNQPQHF. The CDR3 DNA reads TGTGCCAGCAGTTACTCTCCTTCTGTGAATCAGCCCCAGCATTTT. The chain links TRBV6-6 to TRBJ1-5, with no clear D. Germline V lookup: CDR1 MNHNY, CDR2 SVGAGI (reference sequence). This CDR3 is built from 15 residues. Trimming left V 0 bases short and J 4 bases short, with 10 bases between.

V and J are TRBV19 and TRBJ1-1; unclear D gene. V lost 5 bases, J lost 1 base, and 11 bases lay in between. Germline V gene sequence: CDR1 LNHDA, CDR2 SQIVND (reference sequence). The CDR3 has 14 residues. CDR3 coding DNA: TGTGCCAGTAGTGGCCGACTGGGGAACACTGAAGCTTTCTTT. It yields the protein CASSGRLGNTEAFF.